Below, 32 T cell receptor beta chains from the same sample are listed, as sequenced in a study of blood T cell repertoires in COVID-19. Sequencing used immunoSEQ multiplex PCR; TCRdb keeps in-frame clones, though not all of them. The table has 100,000 to 140,000 clones, around 90% seen once. Sequencing was carried out using peripheral blood. Receptor source: a woman aged 25 to 39 with acute or convalescent COVID-19.

V and J are TRBV30 and TRBJ1-6; D is unresolved. Germline CDR1 reads GTSNPN; CDR2 reads SVGIG (reference sequence). This CDR3 comprises 13 residues. Trimming stripped 2 bases from V and 5 bases from J, with 7 bases between. CDR3 DNA sequence: TGTGCCTGGAGTCCAGTACATAATTCACCCCTCCACTTT. Encoded protein: CAWSPVHNSPLHF.

V is TRBV7-9 and J is TRBJ2-3; D ambiguous. CDR3 length: 15 residues. Deletions cut 2 bases from V and 0 bases from J, with 9 bases between. CDR1 and CDR2 (germline): SEHNR, FQNEAQ (reference sequence). The chain's CDR3 is CASSLSWASTDTQYF. The CDR3 bases are TGTGCCAGCAGCTTAAGTTGGGCAAGCACAGATACGCAGTATTTT.

The CDR3 here is CASSLRRMNTEAFF. The CDR3 DNA follows: TGTGCCAGCAGCTTGCGGAGGATGAACACTGAAGCTTTCTTT. V usage is TRBV11-2 and J usage is TRBJ1-1; D not resolved. Between the trimmed V and J ends, which lost 3 bases and 0 bases, there was a span of 8 bases. CDR1 and CDR2 from the germline V gene are SGHAT and FQNNGV. The CDR3 contains 14 residues.

V usage is TRBV4-2 and J usage is TRBJ1-2, with a weak D call TRBD1 (5 bases). The CDR3 is made up of 15 amino acids. CDR1 is LGHNA and CDR2 is YNFKEQ in the germline V gene. V was clipped by 1 base and J by 4 bases, with 13 bases between them. This CDR3 reads CASSQAEGVAYGYTF. The CDR3 DNA is TGTGCCAGCAGCCAAGCTGAAGGGGTGGCCTATGGCTACACCTTC.

This chain joins TRBV5-5 and TRBJ2-5; D call uncertain. Germline V gives CDR1 SGHKS, CDR2 YYEKEE (reference sequence). CDR3 length: 14 residues. V was shortened by 4 bases and J by 1 base, with 11 bases between the two germline ends. The CDR3 nucleotides read TGTGCCAGCAGCCTTCTTAGCAGCCAAGAGACCCAGTACTTC. This sequence encodes CASSLLSSQETQYF.

This clone came up once. This chain uses TRBV9 with TRBJ2-1; TRBD2 is a possible D gene (5 bases). The CDR3 extends over 16 amino acids. CDR1 is SGDLS, CDR2 YYNGEE, per germline. The V gene lost 3 bases and the J gene lost 5 bases, with 18 bases spanning the gap. CDR3 sequence reads: CASSATGTEPNNEQFF. The DNA of the CDR3 is TGTGCCAGCAGCGCTACGGGAACAGAGCCGAACAATGAGCAGTTCTTC.

CDR3 DNA sequence: TGTGCCAGCAGTGTGCGCCCACTAGCGGGGGGGTCGAATAATGAGCAGTTCTTC. Translation: CASSVRPLAGGSNNEQFF. This chain links TRBV2 with TRBJ2-1, with 13 bases aligning to TRBD2. This CDR3 is built from 18 residues. Germline trimming cut 4 bases from V and 7 bases from J; bases unmatched to any gene: 13. From germline, CDR1 is SNHLY and CDR2 FYNNEI. Using reference TRBV2 and TRBJ2-1 for the parts outside the CDR3, the full variable domain is EPEVTQTPSHQVTQMGQEVILRCVPISNHLYFYWYRQILGQKVEFLVSFYNNEISEKSEIFDDQFSVERPDGSNFTLKIRSTKLEDSAMYFCASSVRPLAGGSNNEQFFGPGTRLTVL.

The chain uses TRBV27 and TRBJ1-4, with 9 bases matching TRBD1. The CDR3 length is 13 residues. Looked up from germline, CDR1 is MNHEY and CDR2 is SMNVEV (reference sequence). V dropped 6 bases and J dropped 8; count of bases not matched to a gene: 4. CDR3 in DNA: TGTGCCAGCAGGACAGGGGGGGACGAAAAACTGTTTTTT. Residues: CASRTGGDEKLFF.

The chain links TRBV27 to TRBJ1-2; TRBD1 might be the D (6 bases). The CDR3 is made up of 13 amino acids. Germline CDR1 MNHEY, CDR2 SMNVEV (reference sequence). V was shortened by 7 bases and J by 4 bases, with 13 bases between the two germline ends. As DNA, the CDR3 is TGTGCCAGCAAGGGGGGAGGGTTCTATGGCTACACCTTC. Translation gives CASKGGGFYGYTF.

V gene TRBV27 combines with J gene TRBJ2-1, with a weak D call TRBD2 (5 bases). Germline loops: CDR1 MNHEY, CDR2 SMNVEV (reference sequence). This CDR3 has 13 amino acids. V was cut by 3 bases and J by 7 bases, with 10 bases left in between. The CDR3 DNA is TGTGCCAGCAGTTTCGAGGGCAGGAATGAGCAGTTCTTC. Translated: CASSFEGRNEQFF.

V gene TRBV11-2 combines with J gene TRBJ2-7; D is perhaps TRBD1 (6 bases). The CDR3 has 15 residues. Trimming pared 4 bases from V and 2 bases from J, leaving 15 bases between. Germline lookup yields CDR1 SGHAT and CDR2 FQNNGV. The CDR3 DNA is TGTGCCAGCAGCTCGCCAGGGACATTAGCCTACGAGCAGTACTTC. Its translation: CASSSPGTLAYEQYF.

The chain is built from TRBV6-5 and TRBJ2-2; 9 bases map to TRBD2. This CDR3 is built from 14 residues. The germline gives CDR1 MNHEY, CDR2 SVGAGI. The J segment lost 7 bases and the V segment lost 4 bases, leaving 4 bases of the junction unmatched. The CDR3 region has the DNA TGTGCCAGCAGTTCGCTAGCGGGGTACGGGGAGCTGTTTTTT. It yields the protein CASSSLAGYGELFF.

In its sample, this clone was seen a few times. The chain carries TRBV3-1 (or the pseudogene TRBV3-2) and TRBJ2-2; 9 bases are shared with TRBD2. The CDR3 has 18 amino acids. Germline CDR1 is LGHDT and CDR2 is YNNKEL (reference sequence). V lost 1 base, J lost 5 bases, and 11 bases stayed unmatched. DNA of the CDR3: TGTGCCAGCAGCCAAGTCGGAAGCGGGAGGACCCTAACCGGGGAGCTGTTTTTT. Encoded protein: CASSQVGSGRTLTGELFF.

There are a few counts of this clone. V is TRBV19 and J is TRBJ1-6; D gene uncertain. The CDR3 runs to 17 residues. V lost 3 bases and J lost 4, with 16 bases in between. Germline V gives CDR1 LNHDA, CDR2 SQIVND (reference sequence). In DNA, the CDR3 is TGTGCCAGTAGTATTGCGGGCACAACAATTTATAATTCACCCCTCCACTTT. Its protein is CASSIAGTTIYNSPLHF.

This rearrangement joins TRBV5-4 to TRBJ1-2; maybe TRBD1 (5 bases). CDR1 and CDR2 from the germline V gene are SGHNT and YYREEE (reference sequence). CDR3 size: 13 residues. Trimming left V 4 bases short and J 4 bases short, with 11 bases between. CDR3 amino acids: CASSPGQVYGYTF. CDR3 coding DNA: TGTGCCAGCAGCCCCGGACAAGTCTATGGCTACACCTTC.

This chain joins TRBV4-1 and TRBJ1-4; 7 bases map to TRBD1. Germline V gene lookup returns CDR1 MGHRA and CDR2 YSYEKL. Trimming cost V 4 bases and J 0 bases; bases outside gene matches: 5. The CDR3 spans 16 residues. The CDR3 is CASSRAGTATNEKLFF. CDR3 in DNA: TGCGCCAGCAGCCGGGCCGGGACAGCAACTAATGAAAAACTGTTTTTT.

V is TRBV7-2 and J is TRBJ2-5; 9 bases match TRBD2. This CDR3 comprises 14 residues. Germline V gene data show CDR1 as SGHTA and CDR2 as FQGNSA. The junction had 7 bases not matched to a gene; V was cut back by 6 bases and J by 5 bases. The CDR3 bases are TGTGCCAGCAGGGGAGCGGGGGGTCGTGAGACCCAGTACTTC. Protein sequence: CASRGAGGRETQYF.

The rearrangement links TRBV4-1 to TRBJ1-4, with 9 bases matching TRBD1. Unmatched junction bases numbered 7, after V lost 2 bases and J lost 3 bases. CDR1 is MGHRA, CDR2 YSYEKL, per germline. The length of the CDR3 is 17 residues. The CDR3 here is CASSQRTGERANEKLFF. CDR3 nucleotide sequence: TGCGCCAGCAGCCAAAGGACAGGGGAGCGTGCTAATGAAAAACTGTTTTTT.

This clone was recorded a few times. V and J are TRBV30 and TRBJ2-5; D gene uncertain. Trimming took off 4 bases at V and 1 base at J, with 10 bases between the two ends. Germline CDR1 reads GTSNPN; CDR2 reads SVGIG (reference sequence). The CDR3 loop spans 13 amino acids. CDR3 DNA sequence: TGTGCCTGGACGCCTGCGTTCCAAGAGACCCAGTACTTC. Its translation: CAWTPAFQETQYF.

The V and J genes are TRBV4-3 and TRBJ2-3, with 9 bases lining up with TRBD2. The CDR3 contains 16 residues. Germline V gives CDR1 LGHNA, CDR2 YSLEER. V was pared by 4 bases and J by 6 bases, with 11 bases of the junction left unmatched. CDR3 sequence (DNA): TGCGCCAGCAGCCCCCGTTCTAGCGGGGTTTCGGATACGCAGTATTTT. As protein: CASSPRSSGVSDTQYF.

The chain is built from TRBV7-3 and TRBJ1-1, with 8 bases that match TRBD1. The CDR3 contains 13 residues. From germline, CDR1 is SGHTA and CDR2 FQGTGA. V lost 5 bases to trimming and J lost 4 bases; unmatched junction nucleotides: 3. The CDR3 DNA is TGTGCCAGCAGCCGACAGGGGAGCACTGAAGCTTTCTTT. It encodes CASSRQGSTEAFF.

V gene TRBV6-2 or TRBV6-3 combines with J gene TRBJ2-7; 7 nucleotides agree with TRBD1. Germline CDR1 MNHEY, CDR2 SVGEGT. Losses at the gene ends were 2 bases for V and 0 bases for J; bases not matched to a gene: 4. CDR3 length: 15 residues. In DNA, the CDR3 is TGTGCCAGCAGTTACCTACAGGGGCTCTCCTACGAGCAGTACTTC. This codes for CASSYLQGLSYEQYF.

This clone was picked up a small number of times. This chain links TRBV10-1 with TRBJ1-2, with 8 positions matching TRBD1. CDR3 length equals 15 residues. From germline, CDR1 is WNHNN and CDR2 SYGVQD (reference sequence). V lost 2 bases, J lost 6 bases, and 8 bases stayed unmatched. CDR3 region: CASSEGDRGGDGYTF. As DNA, the CDR3 is TGCGCCAGCAGTGAGGGAGACAGGGGAGGAGATGGCTACACCTTC.

This chain links TRBV27 with TRBJ1-4, with TRBD1 as a possible D gene (5 bases). Trimming took 6 bases from V and 6 from J, leaving 17 bases between them. Germline V gene data show CDR1 as MNHEY and CDR2 as SMNVEV (reference sequence). The CDR3 is 15 amino acids. The CDR3 DNA reads as TGTGCCAGCAGCCGAGCGGGGCTGACGGATGAAAAACTGTTTTTT. Its protein is CASSRAGLTDEKLFF.

J is TRBJ1-2 and V is TRBV13; no clear D. The CDR3 loop spans 14 amino acids. The V end lost 3 bases, the J end lost 4 bases, and 12 bases lay between the germline ends. Germline V gene data show CDR1 as PRHDT and CDR2 as FYEKMQ (reference sequence). CDR3 DNA sequence: TGTGCCAGCAGCTTCCTAACAGAGTCCTATGGCTACACCTTC. Amino acid sequence: CASSFLTESYGYTF.

The rearrangement links TRBV4-2 to TRBJ2-3, with a tentative D call TRBD2 (5 bases). The germline V and J ends were trimmed by 0 bases and 2 bases, with 21 bases remaining between them. The CDR3 is 19 amino acids. Germline assignment: CDR1 LGHNA and CDR2 YNFKEQ. The DNA for the CDR3 is TGTGCCAGCAGCCAAGATCGCAGCCCCTACCCCCGGGACACAGATACGCAGTATTTT. The encoded protein is CASSQDRSPYPRDTDTQYF.

This chain uses TRBV3-1 (or the pseudogene TRBV3-2) with TRBJ2-3; the D gene is possibly TRBD2 (6 bases). The CDR3 runs 15 residues. Deletions cut 3 bases from V and 1 base from J, with 11 bases between. Germline V lookup: CDR1 LGHDT, CDR2 YNNKEL (reference sequence). The CDR3, as DNA: TGTGCCAGCAGCCAGGGGGACTCTCGCACAGATACGCAGTATTTT. It yields the protein CASSQGDSRTDTQYF.

The chain recombines TRBV9 with TRBJ2-5; the D gene is possibly TRBD1 (6 bases). The V and J ends lost 0 bases and 1 base respectively, with 13 bases between them. This CDR3 contains 16 residues. Germline values: CDR1 SGDLS, CDR2 YYNGEE. This CDR3 reads CASSVGAWDIQETQYF. CDR3 in DNA: TGTGCCAGCAGCGTAGGGGCCTGGGACATCCAAGAGACCCAGTACTTC.

This CDR3 reads CASSRPWEDYEQYF. Here the CDR3 DNA reads TGTGCCAGCAGTCGCCCCTGGGAGGACTACGAGCAGTACTTC. This rearrangement joins TRBV6-6 to TRBJ2-7, with a tentative D call TRBD2 (6 bases). The CDR3 consists of 14 residues. The germline V and J ends were trimmed by 5 bases and 3 bases, with 14 bases remaining between them. CDR1 and CDR2 from the germline V gene are MNHNY and SVGAGI (reference sequence).

The chain is built from TRBV9 and TRBJ2-5; no definite D call. There are 14 residues in the CDR3. The germline V gene has CDR1 SGDLS and CDR2 YYNGEE. V was cut by 0 bases and J by 5 bases, with 11 bases left in between. The CDR3 reads CASSVGLVGETQYF. The CDR3 region has the DNA TGTGCCAGCAGCGTAGGACTGGTCGGGGAGACCCAGTACTTC.

This sequence joins TRBV5-6 and TRBJ1-1; D not certain. The CDR3 runs 15 residues. V dropped 0 bases and J dropped 0 bases, with 9 bases sitting between them. Germline V gene data show CDR1 as SGHDT and CDR2 as YYEEEE. In DNA, the CDR3 is TGTGCCAGCAGCTTGGCCGACTACATGAACACTGAAGCTTTCTTT. It encodes CASSLADYMNTEAFF.

The chain combines TRBV3-1 (or the pseudogene TRBV3-2) with TRBJ1-4; D perhaps matches TRBD1 (6 bases). The CDR3 is 15 amino acids. Between the trimmed V and J ends, which lost 3 bases and 14 bases, there was a span of 22 bases. Germline CDR1 and CDR2: LGHDT and YNNKEL (reference sequence). The CDR3 DNA follows: TGTGCCAGCAGCCAGAGAACAGGGAAGTCCGCCCGGCTGTTTTTT. As protein: CASSQRTGKSARLFF.